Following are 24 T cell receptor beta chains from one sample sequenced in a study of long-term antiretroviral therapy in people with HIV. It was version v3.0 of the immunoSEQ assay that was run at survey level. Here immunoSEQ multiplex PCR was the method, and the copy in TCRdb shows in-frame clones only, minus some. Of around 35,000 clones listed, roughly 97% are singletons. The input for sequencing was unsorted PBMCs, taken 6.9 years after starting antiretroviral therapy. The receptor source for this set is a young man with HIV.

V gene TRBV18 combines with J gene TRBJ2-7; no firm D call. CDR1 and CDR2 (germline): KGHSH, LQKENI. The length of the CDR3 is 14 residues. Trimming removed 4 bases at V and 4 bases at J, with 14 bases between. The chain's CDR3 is CASSRSENGYEQYF. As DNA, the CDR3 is TGTGCCAGCTCACGATCCGAAAATGGGTACGAGCAGTACTTC.

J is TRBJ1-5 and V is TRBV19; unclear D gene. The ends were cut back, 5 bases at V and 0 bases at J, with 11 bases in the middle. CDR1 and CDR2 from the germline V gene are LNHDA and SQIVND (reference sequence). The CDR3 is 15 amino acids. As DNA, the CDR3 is TGTGCCAGTAGTGATTCAGGTTATAGCAATCAGCCCCAGCATTTT. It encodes CASSDSGYSNQPQHF.

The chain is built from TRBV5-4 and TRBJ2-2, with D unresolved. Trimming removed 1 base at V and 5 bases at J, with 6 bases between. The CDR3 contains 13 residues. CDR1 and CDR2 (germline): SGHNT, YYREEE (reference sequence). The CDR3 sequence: CASSLRETGELFF. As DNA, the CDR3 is TGTGCCAGCAGCTTGAGGGAAACCGGGGAGCTGTTTTTT.

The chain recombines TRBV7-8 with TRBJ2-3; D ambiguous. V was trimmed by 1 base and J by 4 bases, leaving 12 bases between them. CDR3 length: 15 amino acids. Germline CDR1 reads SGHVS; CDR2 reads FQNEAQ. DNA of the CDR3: TGTGCCAGCAGCTTAGGCGTCGCCCCGCCAGATACGCAGTATTTT. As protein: CASSLGVAPPDTQYF.

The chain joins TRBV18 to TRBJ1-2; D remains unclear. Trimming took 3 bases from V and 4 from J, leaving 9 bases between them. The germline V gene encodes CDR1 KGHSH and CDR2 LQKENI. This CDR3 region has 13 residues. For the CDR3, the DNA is TGTGCCAGCTCACCCGAGGCGGCCTATGGCTACACCTTC. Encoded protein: CASSPEAAYGYTF.

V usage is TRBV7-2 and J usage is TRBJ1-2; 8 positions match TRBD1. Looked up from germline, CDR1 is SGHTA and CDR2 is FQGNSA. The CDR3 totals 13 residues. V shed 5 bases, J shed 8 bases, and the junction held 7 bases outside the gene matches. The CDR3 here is CASSPQGAEGYTF. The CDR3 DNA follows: TGTGCCAGCAGCCCTCAGGGGGCTGAAGGCTACACCTTC.

Here the CDR3 DNA reads TGTGCCAGCAGCCCAACGTGGGAGGGCCCCAATCAGCCCCAGCATTTT. This gives the protein CASSPTWEGPNQPQHF. The genes are TRBV5-8 and TRBJ1-5; D is ambiguous. Trimming left V 4 bases short and J 3 bases short, with 17 bases between. Germline assignment: CDR1 SGHTS and CDR2 YDEGEE. The CDR3 is 16 residues long.

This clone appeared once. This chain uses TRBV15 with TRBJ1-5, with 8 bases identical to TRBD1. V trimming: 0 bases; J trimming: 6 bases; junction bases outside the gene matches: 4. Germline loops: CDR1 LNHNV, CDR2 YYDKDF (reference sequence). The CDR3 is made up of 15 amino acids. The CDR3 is CATSRDADRVQPQHF. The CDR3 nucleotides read TGTGCCACCAGCAGAGACGCGGACAGGGTTCAGCCCCAGCATTTT.

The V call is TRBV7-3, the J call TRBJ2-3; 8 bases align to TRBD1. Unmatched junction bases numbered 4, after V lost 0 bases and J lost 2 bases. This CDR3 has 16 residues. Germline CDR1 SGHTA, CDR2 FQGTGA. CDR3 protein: CASSLTYRGTTDTQYF. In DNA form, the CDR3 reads TGTGCCAGCAGCTTAACCTACAGGGGGACCACAGATACGCAGTATTTT. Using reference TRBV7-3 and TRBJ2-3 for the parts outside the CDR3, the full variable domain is GAGVSQTPSNKVTEKGKYVELRCDPISGHTALYWYRQSLGQGPEFLIYFQGTGAADDSGLPNDRFFAVRPEGSVSTLKIQRTERGDSAVYLCASSLTYRGTTDTQYFGPGTRLTVL.

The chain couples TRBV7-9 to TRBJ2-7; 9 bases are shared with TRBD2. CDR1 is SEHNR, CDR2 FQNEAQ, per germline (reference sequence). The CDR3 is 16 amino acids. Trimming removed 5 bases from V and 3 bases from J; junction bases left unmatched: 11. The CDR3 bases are TGTGCCAGCAGCCCAAGGGCTAGCGGGAAATTCTACGAGCAGTACTTC. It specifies CASSPRASGKFYEQYF.

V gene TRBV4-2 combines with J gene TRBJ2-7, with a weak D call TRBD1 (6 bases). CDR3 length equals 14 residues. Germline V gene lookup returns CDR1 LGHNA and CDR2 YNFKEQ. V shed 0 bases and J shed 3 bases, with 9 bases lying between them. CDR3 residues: CASSQEVRGYEQYF. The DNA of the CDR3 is TGTGCCAGCAGCCAAGAGGTCAGGGGCTACGAGCAGTACTTC.

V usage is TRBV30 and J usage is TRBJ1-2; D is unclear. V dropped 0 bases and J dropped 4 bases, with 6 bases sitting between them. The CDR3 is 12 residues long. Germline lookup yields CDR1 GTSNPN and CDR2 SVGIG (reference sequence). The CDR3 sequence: CAWSVPIYGYTF. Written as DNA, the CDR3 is TGTGCCTGGAGTGTACCCATCTATGGCTACACCTTC. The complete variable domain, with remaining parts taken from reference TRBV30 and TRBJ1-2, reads SQTIHQWPATLVQPVGSPLSLECTVEGTSNPNLYWYRQAAGRGLQLLFYSVGIGQISSEVPQNLSASRPQDRQFILSSKKLLLSDSGFYLCAWSVPIYGYTFGSGTRLTVV.

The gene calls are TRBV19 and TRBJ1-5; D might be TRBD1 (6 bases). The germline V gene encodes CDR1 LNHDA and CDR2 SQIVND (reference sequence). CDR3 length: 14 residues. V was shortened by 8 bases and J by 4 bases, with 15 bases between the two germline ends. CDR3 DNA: TGTGCCAGTCAGGGGCGGAATACAAATCAGCCCCAGCATTTT. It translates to CASQGRNTNQPQHF.

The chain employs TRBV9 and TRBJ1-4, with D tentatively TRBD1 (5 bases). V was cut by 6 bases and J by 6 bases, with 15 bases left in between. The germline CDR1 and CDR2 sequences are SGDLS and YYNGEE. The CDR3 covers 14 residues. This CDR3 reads CASNSPGGDEKLFF. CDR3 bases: TGTGCCAGCAACTCTCCGGGGGGGGATGAAAAACTGTTTTTT.

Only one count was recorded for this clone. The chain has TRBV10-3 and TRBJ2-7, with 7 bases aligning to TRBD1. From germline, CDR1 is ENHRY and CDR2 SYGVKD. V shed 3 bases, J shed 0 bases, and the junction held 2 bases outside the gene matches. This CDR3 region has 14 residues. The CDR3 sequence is CAISEYRGSYEQYF. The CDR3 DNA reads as TGTGCCATCAGTGAATACAGGGGCTCCTACGAGCAGTACTTC.

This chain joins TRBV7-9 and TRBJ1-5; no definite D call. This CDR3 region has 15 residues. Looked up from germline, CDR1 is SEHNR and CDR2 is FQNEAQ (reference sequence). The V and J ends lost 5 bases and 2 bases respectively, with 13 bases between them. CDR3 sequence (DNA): TGTGCCAGCAGCAGCATGGACGGCCGCAATCAGCCCCAGCATTTT. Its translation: CASSSMDGRNQPQHF.

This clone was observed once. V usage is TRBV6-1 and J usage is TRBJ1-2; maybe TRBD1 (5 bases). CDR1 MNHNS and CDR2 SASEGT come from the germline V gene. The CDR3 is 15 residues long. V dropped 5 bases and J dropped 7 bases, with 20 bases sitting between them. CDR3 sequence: CASSQSDGGLVGYTF. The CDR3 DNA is TGTGCCAGCAGTCAATCGGACGGGGGTTTAGTTGGCTACACCTTC.

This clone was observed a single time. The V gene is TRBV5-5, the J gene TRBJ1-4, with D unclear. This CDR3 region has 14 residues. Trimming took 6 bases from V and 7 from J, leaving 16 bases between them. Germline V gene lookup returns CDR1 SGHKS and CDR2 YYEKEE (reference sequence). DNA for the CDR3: TGTGCCAGCACCCTGACGGGTGAGGGTGAAAAACTGTTTTTT. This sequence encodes CASTLTGEGEKLFF.

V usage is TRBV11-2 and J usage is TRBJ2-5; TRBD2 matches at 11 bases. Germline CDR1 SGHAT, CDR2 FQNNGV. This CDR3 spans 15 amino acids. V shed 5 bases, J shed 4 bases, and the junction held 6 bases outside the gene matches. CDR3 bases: TGTGCCAGCAGCCTTCTCGGACTAGCGGGAGAGACCCAGTACTTC. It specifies CASSLLGLAGETQYF. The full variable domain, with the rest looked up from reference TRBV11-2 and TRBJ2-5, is EAGVAQSPRYKIIEKRQSVAFWCNPISGHATLYWYQQILGQGPKLLIQFQNNGVVDDSQLPKDRFSAERLKGVDSTLKIQPAKLEDSAVYLCASSLLGLAGETQYFGPGTRLLVL.

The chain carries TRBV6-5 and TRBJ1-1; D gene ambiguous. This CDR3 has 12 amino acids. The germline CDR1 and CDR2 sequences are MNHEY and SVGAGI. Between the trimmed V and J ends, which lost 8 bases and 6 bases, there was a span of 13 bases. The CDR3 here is CASSASGAEAFF. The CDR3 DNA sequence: TGTGCCAGCTCAGCCAGTGGGGCTGAAGCTTTCTTT.

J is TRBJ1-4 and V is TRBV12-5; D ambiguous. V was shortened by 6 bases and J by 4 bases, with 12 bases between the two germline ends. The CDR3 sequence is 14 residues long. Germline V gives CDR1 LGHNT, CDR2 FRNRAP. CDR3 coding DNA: TGTGCTAGTGGCCTTGGTACAGTTAATGAAAAACTGTTTTTT. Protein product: CASGLGTVNEKLFF.

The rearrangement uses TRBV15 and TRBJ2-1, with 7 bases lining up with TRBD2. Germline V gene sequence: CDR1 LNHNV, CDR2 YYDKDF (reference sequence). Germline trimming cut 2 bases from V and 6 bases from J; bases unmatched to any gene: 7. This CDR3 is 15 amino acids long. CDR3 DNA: TGTGCCACCAGCAGACCGGGGACTAAGGGCAATGAGCAGTTCTTC. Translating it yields CATSRPGTKGNEQFF.

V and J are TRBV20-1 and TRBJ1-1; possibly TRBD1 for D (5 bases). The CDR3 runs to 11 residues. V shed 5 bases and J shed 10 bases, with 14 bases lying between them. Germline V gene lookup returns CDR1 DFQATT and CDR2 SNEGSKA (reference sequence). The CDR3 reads CSAWTGGLAFF. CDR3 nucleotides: TGCAGTGCTTGGACGGGGGGGTTAGCTTTCTTT.

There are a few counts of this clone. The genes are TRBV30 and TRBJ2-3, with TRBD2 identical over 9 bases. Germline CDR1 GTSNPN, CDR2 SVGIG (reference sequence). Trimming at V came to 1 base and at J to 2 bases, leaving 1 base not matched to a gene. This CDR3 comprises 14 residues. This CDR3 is CAWSASGITDTQYF. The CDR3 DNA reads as TGTGCCTGGAGTGCTAGCGGGATCACAGATACGCAGTATTTT. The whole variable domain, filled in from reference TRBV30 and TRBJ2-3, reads SQTIHQWPATLVQPVGSPLSLECTVEGTSNPNLYWYRQAAGRGLQLLFYSVGIGQISSEVPQNLSASRPQDRQFILSSKKLLLSDSGFYLCAWSASGITDTQYFGPGTRLTVL.